These 10 T cell receptor beta chains came from one sample sequenced in a study of cytomegalovirus exposure and HLA in healthy donors. This PCR relied on a set of 60 Vbeta primers and 13 Jbeta primers. Sequencing was performed with immunoSEQ multiplex PCR; in TCRdb, only in-frame clones are kept and a portion is missing. The repertoire includes about 180,000 clones, roughly 78% of them detected once, and 1% sits in the top ten. Sequencing used PBMCs. The receptor source for this set is a woman between 50 and 59 years old in good health and CMV-seropositive.

This rearrangement joins TRBV9 to TRBJ1-1, with TRBD1 as a possible D gene (5 bases). The length of the CDR3 is 13 residues. Germline assignment: CDR1 SGDLS and CDR2 YYNGEE. Between the trimmed V and J ends, which lost 4 bases and 3 bases, there was a span of 10 bases. The CDR3 nucleotides are TGTGCCAGCAGCACTGACAGCTACACTGAAGCTTTCTTT. The encoded protein is CASSTDSYTEAFF.

This chain connects TRBV6-6 to TRBJ1-5; D is ambiguous. The V gene lost 5 bases and the J gene lost 4 bases, with 15 bases spanning the gap. This CDR3 region has 15 residues. From germline, CDR1 is MNHNY and CDR2 SVGAGI (reference sequence). CDR3 sequence reads: CASSAGDRGNQPQHF. The CDR3 DNA reads as TGTGCCAGCAGTGCCGGGGATCGAGGTAATCAGCCCCAGCATTTT.

The count of this clone is one. The J gene is TRBJ2-2, the V gene TRBV11-2; 11 positions match TRBD2. This CDR3 is 16 amino acids long. From germline, CDR1 is SGHAT and CDR2 FQNNGV. J gave up 6 bases and V 5 bases, and 8 bases lay outside the gene matches. The CDR3 DNA reads as TGTGCCAGCAGCCCGGGACTAGCGGAGGGGGCCGGGGAGCTGTTTTTT. It encodes CASSPGLAEGAGELFF.

V gene TRBV19 combines with J gene TRBJ2-5; 9 nucleotides line up with TRBD1. Germline V lookup: CDR1 LNHDA, CDR2 SQIVND (reference sequence). The CDR3 extends over 14 amino acids. The V gene end was trimmed by 3 bases and the J gene end by 5 bases; junction bases not matched to a gene: 4. The CDR3 protein is CASSIIGTGETQYF. CDR3 sequence (DNA): TGTGCCAGTAGTATCATCGGGACAGGGGAGACCCAGTACTTC.

This chain uses TRBV28 with TRBJ2-5; 7 bases line up with TRBD1. This CDR3 is 15 amino acids long. Trimming cost V 5 bases and J 1 base; bases outside gene matches: 7. In germline, CDR1 is MDHEN, CDR2 SYDVKM. The CDR3 coding sequence is TGTGCCAGCAGTCGAAGACAGGGAATCCAAGAGACCCAGTACTTC. Its translation is CASSRRQGIQETQYF.

This clone was seen only a few times. The V call is TRBV10-3, the J call TRBJ2-7; possible D gene TRBD2, 6 bases. CDR1 and CDR2 from the germline V gene are ENHRY and SYGVKD. The CDR3 runs 15 residues. V was shortened by 0 bases and J by 0 bases, with 9 bases between the two germline ends. This CDR3 reads CAISESGGNSYEQYF. The DNA for the CDR3 is TGTGCCATCAGTGAGTCGGGCGGGAACTCCTACGAGCAGTACTTC.

The chain uses TRBV6-6 and TRBJ2-2; D is unresolved. The germline V and J ends were trimmed by 0 bases and 14 bases, with 19 bases remaining between them. Germline lookup yields CDR1 MNHNY and CDR2 SVGAGI (reference sequence). The CDR3 length is 15 residues. CDR3 DNA: TGTGCCAGCAGTTACTCGAAGATCACGACATCCGGACTGTTTTTT. Translating it yields CASSYSKITTSGLFF.

The rearrangement uses TRBV7-2 and TRBJ1-1, with unresolved D. Germline CDR1 and CDR2: SGHTA and FQGNSA. The CDR3 covers 15 residues. V was shortened by 1 base and J by 4 bases, with 13 bases between the two germline ends. The CDR3 DNA sequence: TGTGCCAGCAGCTTAGATTCCGGGGTTGGCACTGAAGCTTTCTTT. This gives the protein CASSLDSGVGTEAFF.

The chain couples TRBV28 to TRBJ2-1; TRBD2 aligns across 11 bases. Germline values: CDR1 MDHEN, CDR2 SYDVKM. With 4 bases clipped from V and 4 bases from J, the junction kept 6 bases outside the gene matches. The CDR3 consists of 16 residues. The CDR3 spells CASSSLGLAEYNEQFF. In nucleotides, the CDR3 is TGTGCCAGCAGTTCCCTGGGACTAGCGGAGTACAATGAGCAGTTCTTC.

Written as DNA, the CDR3 is TGTGCCATCAGTGATGCGGGTCGATACGAGCAGTACTTC. Its translation: CAISDAGRYEQYF. This chain uses TRBV10-3 with TRBJ2-7, with a weak D call TRBD2 (5 bases). V gave up 3 bases and J gave up 4 bases, with 10 bases separating them. The CDR3 runs 13 residues. The germline V gene encodes CDR1 ENHRY and CDR2 SYGVKD.